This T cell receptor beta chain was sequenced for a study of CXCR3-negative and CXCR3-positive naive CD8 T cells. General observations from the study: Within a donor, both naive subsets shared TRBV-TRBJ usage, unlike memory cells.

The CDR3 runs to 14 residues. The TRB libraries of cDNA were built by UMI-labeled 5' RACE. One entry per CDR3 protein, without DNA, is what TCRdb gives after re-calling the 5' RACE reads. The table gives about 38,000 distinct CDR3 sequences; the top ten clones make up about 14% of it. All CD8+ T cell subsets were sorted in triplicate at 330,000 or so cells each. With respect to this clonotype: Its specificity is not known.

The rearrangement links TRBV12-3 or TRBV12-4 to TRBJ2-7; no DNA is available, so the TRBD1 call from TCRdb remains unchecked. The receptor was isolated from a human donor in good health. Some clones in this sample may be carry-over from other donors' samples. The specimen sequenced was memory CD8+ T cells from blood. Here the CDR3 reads CASSLGAGRGEQYF.